These 22 T cell receptor beta chains were all obtained from the same sample, sequenced in a study of spatial heterogeneity in lung cancer. Study outcomes and limitations: Tumors with more nonsynonymous mutations had more expanded intratumoral alpha and beta TCRs.

One entry per CDR3 protein results from TCRdb running MiXCR on the 5' RACE reads. The sample carries 3,000 or so distinct CDR3 sequences, roughly 6.5% recorded once. Specified time point: sample taken at primary tumor resection. Their cognate antigens are unknown. This specimen was lung tumor tissue, taken at surgery. The origin of the receptors is a male donor with early-stage non-small cell lung cancer.

Relative to its sample, this clonotype is medium-sized. For a library built for alpha chains, this beta chain is a stray read; little rests on its size. The genes are TRBV20-1 and TRBJ2-2; 7 positions match TRBD2. There are 16 residues in the CDR3. Trimming removed 1 base from V and 0 bases from J; junction bases left unmatched: 5. Per germline, CDR1 DFQATT and CDR2 SNEGSKA (reference sequence). The CDR3 DNA reads as TGCAGTGCTAGAGCCCAACGGGGGGCGAACACCGGGGAGCTGTTTTTT. Protein: CSARAQRGANTGELFF.

In its sample, this clonotype ranks as medium-sized. As an off-target read in a library built for alpha chains, this beta chain has a frequency of little significance. The CDR3 spells CASSLGVLHRGFPEAFF. CDR3 sequence (DNA): TGTGCCAGCAGCTTGGGGGTCCTCCACAGGGGGTTCCCTGAAGCTTTCTTT. This sequence joins TRBV5-6 and TRBJ1-1, with 8 nucleotides matching TRBD1. There are 17 residues in the CDR3. Germline assignment: CDR1 SGHDT and CDR2 YYEEEE. V shed 0 bases and J 6 bases; nucleotides not matched to a gene: 13.

This clonotype is medium-sized by share. Found in a library prepared for alpha chains, this beta chain is an off-target read, and its abundance has little meaning. This CDR3 is CASNQRTGDSNEQFF. In DNA, the CDR3 is TGCGCCAGCAATCAACGGACAGGGGACAGCAATGAGCAGTTCTTC. This chain links TRBV5-1 with TRBJ2-1, with 9 bases identical to TRBD1. Germline V gives CDR1 SGHRS, CDR2 YFSETQ. The CDR3 sequence is 15 residues long. Trimming took 6 bases from V and 6 from J; bases not matched to a gene: 10. Full variable domain (missing parts from reference TRBV5-1 and TRBJ2-1): KAGVTQTPRYLIKTRGQQVTLSCSPISGHRSVSWYQQTPGQGLQFLFEYFSETQRNKGNFPGRFSGRQFSNSRSEMNVSTLELGDSALYLCASNQRTGDSNEQFFGPGTRLTVL.

This clonotype is medium-sized (0.01 to 0.1%) within its sample. A library made for alpha chains picked up this beta chain off target, so its size means little. V usage is TRBV6-2 or TRBV6-3 and J usage is TRBJ1-1; no clear D gene. The length of the CDR3 is 12 residues. V was trimmed by 2 bases and J by 7 bases, leaving 8 bases between them. Per the germline V gene, CDR1 is MNHEY and CDR2 is SVGEGT. The CDR3 region is CASSYANLEAFF. The CDR3 bases are TGTGCCAGCAGTTACGCAAATCTTGAAGCTTTCTTT.

This clonotype is labeled as medium-sized. Since the library was made to target alpha chains, this beta chain is a stray read and its abundance is not meaningful. The chain has TRBV27 and TRBJ2-1, with D possibly matching TRBD1 (6 bases). The germline V and J ends were trimmed by 9 bases and 6 bases, with 15 bases remaining between them. The CDR3 runs 13 residues. From germline, CDR1 is MNHEY and CDR2 SMNVEV (reference sequence). The CDR3 reads CASAVQGSNEQFF. The CDR3 DNA follows: TGTGCCAGTGCCGTCCAGGGGAGCAATGAGCAGTTCTTC.

By sample share, this clonotype is medium-sized. With the library built for alpha chains, this beta chain is off target and its frequency is not meaningful. The chain is built from TRBV5-1 and TRBJ2-7; no clear D. The V gene lost 5 bases and the J gene lost 1 base, with 10 bases spanning the gap. CDR3 length: 13 residues. Germline loops: CDR1 SGHRS, CDR2 YFSETQ. The CDR3 DNA follows: TGCGCCAGCAGTTTCACGAGGTCCTACGAGCAGTACTTC. Amino acids: CASSFTRSYEQYF.

In this sample, this clonotype turned up many times. For a library built for alpha chains, this beta chain is a stray read; little rests on its size. The chain has TRBV10-3 and TRBJ2-5; TRBD1 or TRBD2 may be the D gene (6 bases each). V lost 7 bases and J 2 bases, leaving 11 bases between the germline ends. The V gene's germline CDR1 is ENHRY and CDR2 SYGVKD. The CDR3 is made up of 13 amino acids. The CDR3 nucleotides read TGTGCCATCAAGGGAGGACAGCAAGAGACCCAGTACTTC. It specifies CAIKGGQQETQYF.

This clonotype is judged medium-sized. This beta chain came through as a stray read in a library set up for alpha chains, and its size says little. The chain employs TRBV21-1 and TRBJ2-7; no check of the table's D call, TRBD2, against the DNA was made. TRBV21-1 is a pseudogene segment. The CDR3 runs to 17 residues. The CDR3 DNA sequence: TGTGCCAGCAGCAAAAAGGTTGAGCGGGGGGGAGCCTACGAGCAGTACTTC. It yields the protein CASSKKVERGGAYEQYF.

In its sample, this clonotype ranks as medium-sized. The size of this beta chain means little, since it is a stray read in a library made for alpha chains. This chain connects TRBV12-3 or TRBV12-4 to TRBJ2-1, with D uncertain. The CDR3 extends over 15 amino acids. Deletions cut 1 base from V and 3 bases from J, with 10 bases between. As DNA, the CDR3 is TGTGCCAGCAGTTTAGAGGCAGCGTTCTACAATGAGCAGTTCTTC. Translation gives CASSLEAAFYNEQFF.

By share, this clonotype counts as medium-sized. The size of this beta chain means little, since it is a stray read in a library made for alpha chains. The V gene is TRBV2, the J gene TRBJ2-5, with D unclear. Trimming took 4 bases from V and 4 from J, leaving 10 bases between them. The CDR3 is 13 residues long. Per the germline V gene, CDR1 is SNHLY and CDR2 is FYNNEI. CDR3 bases: TGTGCCAGCAGTGTATGGTCTGGAGAGACCCAGTACTTC. It translates to CASSVWSGETQYF.

This clonotype is deemed medium-sized. This beta chain lies outside the target of a library built for alpha chains; its clone size means little. The gene calls are TRBV7-2 and TRBJ2-5; 9 nucleotides agree with TRBD2. The V gene end was trimmed by 2 bases and the J gene end by 5 bases; junction bases not matched to a gene: 9. Per the germline V gene, CDR1 is SGHTA and CDR2 is FQGNSA. The CDR3 covers 16 residues. CDR3 in DNA: TGTGCCAGCAGCTTATTTGGGCGGGGGGGCAGTGAGACCCAGTACTTC. Translated, it gives CASSLFGRGGSETQYF.

This clonotype is termed medium-sized. The size of this beta chain means little, since it is a stray read in a library made for alpha chains. The CDR3: CSVDSRGELDTQYF. CDR3 DNA sequence: TGCAGCGTTGATTCGCGGGGGGAGCTAGATACGCAGTATTTT. V usage is TRBV29-1 and J usage is TRBJ2-3, with 8 bases identical to TRBD2. V was clipped by 3 bases and J by 5 bases; unmatched bases: 7. The CDR3 has 14 amino acids. Per germline, CDR1 SQVTM and CDR2 ANQGSEA.

This clonotype ranks as medium-sized. This beta chain came through as a stray read in a library set up for alpha chains, and its size says little. V is TRBV7-2 and J is TRBJ1-3, with 9 bases matching TRBD1. The CDR3 contains 15 residues. Trimming took 4 bases from V and 4 from J; bases not matched to a gene: 5. Germline V gives CDR1 SGHTA, CDR2 FQGNSA. CDR3: CASSSHRGPGNTIYF. The CDR3 coding sequence is TGTGCCAGCAGCTCCCACAGGGGGCCCGGAAACACCATATATTTT.

In its sample, this clonotype was seen many times. Since the library was made to target alpha chains, this beta chain is a stray read and its abundance is not meaningful. The CDR3: CASSRDREETQYF. The CDR3 nucleotides are TGTGCCAGCAGCCGAGACAGGGAAGAGACCCAGTACTTC. The V call is TRBV3-1, the J call TRBJ2-5; 7 bases are shared with TRBD1. V gave up 4 bases and J gave up 3 bases; unmatched junction bases: 2. CDR1 is LGHDT and CDR2 is YNNKEL in the germline V gene (reference sequence). This CDR3 has 13 residues.

By frequency in the sample, this clonotype is medium-sized. This beta chain is a stray sequence in a library constructed for alpha chains; its clone size is not meaningful. The chain is built from TRBV30 and TRBJ1-5; D remains unclear. V lost 4 bases, J lost 6 bases, and 13 bases lay in between. The CDR3 is made up of 13 amino acids. CDR1 and CDR2 (germline): GTSNPN, SVGIG (reference sequence). The CDR3 bases are TGTGCCTGGACGGGTGACCCGAGTCAGCCCCAGCATTTT. Amino acid sequence: CAWTGDPSQPQHF. Supplemented by reference TRBV30 and TRBJ1-5, the full variable domain reads SQTIHQWPATLVQPVGSPLSLECTVEGTSNPNLYWYRQAAGRGLQLLFYSVGIGQISSEVPQNLSASRPQDRQFILSSKKLLLSDSGFYLCAWTGDPSQPQHFGDGTRLSIL.

In its sample, this clonotype ranks as medium-sized. As an off-target read in a library built for alpha chains, this beta chain has a frequency of little significance. The gene calls are TRBV7-9 and TRBJ1-1; tentatively, D is TRBD1 (6 bases). This CDR3 contains 13 residues. Between the trimmed V and J ends, which lost 3 bases and 5 bases, there was a span of 10 bases. Germline CDR1 and CDR2: SEHNR and FQNEAQ (reference sequence). CDR3 sequence: CASSFRGLTEAFF. CDR3 bases: TGTGCCAGCAGCTTCAGGGGATTGACTGAAGCTTTCTTT. Full variable domain (missing parts from reference TRBV7-9 and TRBJ1-1): DTGVSQNPRHKITKRGQNVTFRCDPISEHNRLYWYRQTLGQGPEFLTYFQNEAQLEKSRLLSDRFSAERPKGSFSTLEIQRTEQGDSAMYLCASSFRGLTEAFFGQGTRLTVV.

This clonotype is categorized as medium-sized. Within a library made for alpha chains, this beta chain is off target, and its count is uninformative. The CDR3 region is CASSYSTAGVKDTQYF. The DNA for the CDR3 is TGTGCCAGCAGTTACTCGACGGCAGGGGTTAAAGATACGCAGTATTTT. The V gene is TRBV6-5, the J gene TRBJ2-3, with D perhaps TRBD1 (6 bases). The V end was cut by 0 bases, the J end by 5 bases, with 15 bases between. This CDR3 is built from 16 residues. Germline V gene data show CDR1 as MNHEY and CDR2 as SVGAGI.

Within the sample, this clonotype is medium-sized. With the library built for alpha chains, this beta chain is off target and its frequency is not meaningful. The chain joins TRBV2 to TRBJ2-3; 9 nucleotides agree with TRBD2. The CDR3 is made up of 15 amino acids. V dropped 2 bases and J dropped 6; count of bases not matched to a gene: 6. From germline, CDR1 is SNHLY and CDR2 FYNNEI. CDR3 DNA: TGTGCCAGCAGTGAAACGCGGGGGGGCCTGGATACGCAGTATTTT. It is translated as CASSETRGGLDTQYF.

This clonotype rates as medium-sized. This beta chain is a stray read from a library made for alpha chains; its abundance is not meaningful. The chain combines TRBV27 with TRBJ2-3; D might be TRBD1 or TRBD2, each matching 5 bases. This CDR3 has 15 amino acids. The germline V gene has CDR1 MNHEY and CDR2 SMNVEV (reference sequence). Trimming took off 5 bases at V and 3 bases at J, with 15 bases between the two ends. CDR3 amino acids: CASSRGEIKTDTQYF. The CDR3 DNA sequence: TGTGCCAGCAGTCGAGGGGAGATAAAAACAGATACGCAGTATTTT.

This clonotype is medium-sized (0.01 to 0.1%). Since the library was made to target alpha chains, this beta chain is a stray read and its abundance is not meaningful. J is TRBJ1-2 and V is TRBV28; no reliable D call. V lost 8 bases to trimming and J lost 1 base, with 17 bases between them. Germline V gives CDR1 MDHEN, CDR2 SYDVKM. The CDR3 is 15 residues long. The CDR3 DNA follows: TGTGCCAGCTCTAAGCTGCAGGAACTTAACTATGGCTACACCTTC. Its protein product is CASSKLQELNYGYTF.

Concerning this clonotype: Found in a library prepared for alpha chains, this beta chain is an off-target read, and its abundance has little meaning. The chain recombines TRBV9 with TRBJ2-7; the match to TRBD1 covers 10 bases. The ends lost 3 bases at V and 5 bases at J; junction bases unmatched: 8. The CDR3 is 15 amino acids. Per germline, CDR1 SGDLS and CDR2 YYNGEE. The DNA of the CDR3 is TGTGCCAGCAGCGCAGACGACAGGGGGCGAAACGAGCAGTACTTC. This translates into CASSADDRGRNEQYF.

By sample fraction, this clonotype is medium-sized. This beta chain represents an off-target read in a library built for alpha chains; its size is of limited meaning. The rearrangement uses TRBV24-1 and TRBJ2-2; D not certain. The CDR3 runs 14 residues. Trimming took 7 bases from V and 4 from J, leaving 12 bases between them. Germline V CDR1 and CDR2: KGHDR, SFDVKD. The CDR3 DNA reads as TGTGCCACCAGAGAGAGTACGAGCACCGGGGAGCTGTTTTTT. Translation gives CATRESTSTGELFF.